This T cell receptor (beta chain) was obtained from a study of cytomegalovirus exposure and HLA in healthy donors. Study conclusions and caveats: Later analysis demonstrated an association between a missense DCLRE1C variant and TCR beta V- and J-gene trimming.

Concerning this clone: Its antigen is currently unknown.

60 Vbeta and 13 Jbeta primers were used in PCR. Generated by immunoSEQ multiplex PCR, the TCRdb table keeps only in-frame clones and is missing some. The sample shows 250,000 to 350,000 clones, roughly 90% of them seen only once. Between the trimmed V and J ends, which lost 4 bases and 6 bases, there was a span of 14 bases. Germline V gene sequence: CDR1 SGDLS, CDR2 YYNGEE. This CDR3 is 14 amino acids long. V is TRBV9 and J is TRBJ2-1; D remains ambiguous. Sequencing was carried out using PBMCs. The TCR comes from a man between 40 and 49 years old in good health and CMV-seropositive. In nucleotides, the CDR3 is TGTGCCAGCAGCTCCCCCAGTCGAGGCAATGAGCAGTTCTTC. It codes for CASSSPSRGNEQFF.